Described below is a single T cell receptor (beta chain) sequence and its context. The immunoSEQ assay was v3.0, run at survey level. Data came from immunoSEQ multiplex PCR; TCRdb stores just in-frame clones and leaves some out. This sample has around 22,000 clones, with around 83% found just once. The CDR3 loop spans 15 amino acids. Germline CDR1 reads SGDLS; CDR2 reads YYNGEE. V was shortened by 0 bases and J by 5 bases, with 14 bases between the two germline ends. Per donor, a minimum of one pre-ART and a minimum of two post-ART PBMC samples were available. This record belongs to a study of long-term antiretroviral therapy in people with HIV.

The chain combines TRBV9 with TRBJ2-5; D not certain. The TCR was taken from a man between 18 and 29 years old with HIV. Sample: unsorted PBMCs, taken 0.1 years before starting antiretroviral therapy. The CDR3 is CASSVEGRKLETQYF. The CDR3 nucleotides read TGTGCCAGCAGCGTAGAGGGTCGGAAACTGGAGACCCAGTACTTC.